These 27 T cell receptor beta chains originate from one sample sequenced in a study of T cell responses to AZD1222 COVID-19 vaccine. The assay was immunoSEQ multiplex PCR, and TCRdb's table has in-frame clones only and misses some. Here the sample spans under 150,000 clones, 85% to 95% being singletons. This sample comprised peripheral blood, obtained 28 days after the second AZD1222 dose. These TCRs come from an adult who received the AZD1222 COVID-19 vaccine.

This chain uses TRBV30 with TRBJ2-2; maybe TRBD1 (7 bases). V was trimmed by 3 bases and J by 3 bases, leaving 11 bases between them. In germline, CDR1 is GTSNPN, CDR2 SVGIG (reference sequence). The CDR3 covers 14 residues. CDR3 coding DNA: TGTGCCTGGAGCAGGGGGGTACACACCGGGGAGCTGTTTTTT. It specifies CAWSRGVHTGELFF.

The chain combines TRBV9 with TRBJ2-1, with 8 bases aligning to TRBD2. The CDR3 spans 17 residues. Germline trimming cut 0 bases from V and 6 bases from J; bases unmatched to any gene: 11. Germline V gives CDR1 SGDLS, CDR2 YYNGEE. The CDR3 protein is CASSVASTSGFSNEQFF. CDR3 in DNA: TGTGCCAGCAGCGTAGCGAGTACTAGCGGCTTTTCCAATGAGCAGTTCTTC. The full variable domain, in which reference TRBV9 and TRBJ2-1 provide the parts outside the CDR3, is DSGVTQTPKHLITATGQRVTLRCSPRSGDLSVYWYQQSLDQGLQFLIQYYNGEERAKGNILERFSAQQFPDLHSELNLSSLELGDSALYFCASSVASTSGFSNEQFFGPGTRLTVL.

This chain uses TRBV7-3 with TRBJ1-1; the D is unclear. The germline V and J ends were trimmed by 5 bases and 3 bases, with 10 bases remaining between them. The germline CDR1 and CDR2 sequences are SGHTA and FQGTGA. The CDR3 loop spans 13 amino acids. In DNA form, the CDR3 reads TGTGCCAGCAGCGTCAACACCCACACTGAAGCTTTCTTT. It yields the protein CASSVNTHTEAFF.

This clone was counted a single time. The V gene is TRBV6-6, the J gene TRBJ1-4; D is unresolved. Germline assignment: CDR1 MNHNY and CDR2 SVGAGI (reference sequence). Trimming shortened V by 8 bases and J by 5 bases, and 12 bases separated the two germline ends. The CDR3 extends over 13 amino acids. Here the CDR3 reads CASSTARNEKLFF. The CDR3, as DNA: TGTGCCAGCTCGACGGCTCGCAATGAAAAACTGTTTTTT.

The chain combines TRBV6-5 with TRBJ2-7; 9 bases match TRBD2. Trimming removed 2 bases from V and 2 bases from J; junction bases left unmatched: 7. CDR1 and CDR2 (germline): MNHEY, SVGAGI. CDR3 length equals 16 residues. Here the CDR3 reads CASSYLLGGRAYEQYF. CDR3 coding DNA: TGTGCCAGCAGTTACCTGTTGGGCGGGAGGGCCTACGAGCAGTACTTC.

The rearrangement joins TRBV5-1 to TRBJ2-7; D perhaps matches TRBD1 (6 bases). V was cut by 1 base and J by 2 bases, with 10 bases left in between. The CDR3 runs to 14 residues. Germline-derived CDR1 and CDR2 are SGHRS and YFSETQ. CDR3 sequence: CASSLSGVPYEQYF. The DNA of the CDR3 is TGCGCCAGCAGCTTGTCAGGGGTACCCTACGAGCAGTACTTC.

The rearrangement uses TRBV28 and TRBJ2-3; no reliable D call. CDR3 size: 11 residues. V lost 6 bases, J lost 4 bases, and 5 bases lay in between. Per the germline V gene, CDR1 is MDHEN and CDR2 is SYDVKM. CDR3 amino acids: CASSKPDTQYF. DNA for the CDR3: TGTGCCAGCAGCAAACCAGATACGCAGTATTTT.

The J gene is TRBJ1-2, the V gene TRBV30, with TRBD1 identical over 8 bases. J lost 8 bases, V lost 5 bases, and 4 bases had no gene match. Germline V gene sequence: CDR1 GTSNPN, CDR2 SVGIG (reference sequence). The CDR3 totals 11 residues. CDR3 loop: CAWQGAGGYTF. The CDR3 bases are TGTGCCTGGCAGGGGGCAGGGGGCTACACCTTC.

The CDR3 loop is CASSRLGTVDTQYF. Written as DNA, the CDR3 is TGTGCCAGCAGCCGCCTCGGAACGGTAGATACGCAGTATTTT. The J gene is TRBJ2-3, the V gene TRBV7-9; D gene ambiguous. CDR1 and CDR2 from the germline V gene are SEHNR and FQNEAQ (reference sequence). Deletions cut 5 bases from V and 5 bases from J, with 14 bases between. This CDR3 is built from 14 residues.

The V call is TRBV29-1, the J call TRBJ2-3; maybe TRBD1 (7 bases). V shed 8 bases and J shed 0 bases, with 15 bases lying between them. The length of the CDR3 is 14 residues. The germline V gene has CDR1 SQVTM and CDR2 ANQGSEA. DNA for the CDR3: TGCAGCACGGTGGCAGGGGGGAGCACAGATACGCAGTATTTT. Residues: CSTVAGGSTDTQYF.

For the CDR3, the DNA is TGTGCCAGCAGCGGACAGTCTTGGGAGACCCAGTACTTC. Its protein is CASSGQSWETQYF. The chain couples TRBV7-9 to TRBJ2-5; possible D gene TRBD1, 6 bases. There are 13 residues in the CDR3. Germline V CDR1 and CDR2: SEHNR, FQNEAQ (reference sequence). V was pared by 5 bases and J by 5 bases, with 12 bases between.

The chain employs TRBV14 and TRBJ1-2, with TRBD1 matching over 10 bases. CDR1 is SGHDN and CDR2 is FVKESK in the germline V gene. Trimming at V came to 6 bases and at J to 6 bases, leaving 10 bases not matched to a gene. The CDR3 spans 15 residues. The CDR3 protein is CASSGPGTGVHGYTF. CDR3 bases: TGTGCCAGCAGTGGGCCCGGGACAGGGGTGCATGGCTACACCTTC.

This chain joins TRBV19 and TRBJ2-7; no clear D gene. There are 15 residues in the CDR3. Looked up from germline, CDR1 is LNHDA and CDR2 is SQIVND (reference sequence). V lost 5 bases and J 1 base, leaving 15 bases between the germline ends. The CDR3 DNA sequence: TGTGCCAGTAGTGATCTAGTCGGTACGTCCTACGAGCAGTACTTC. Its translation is CASSDLVGTSYEQYF.

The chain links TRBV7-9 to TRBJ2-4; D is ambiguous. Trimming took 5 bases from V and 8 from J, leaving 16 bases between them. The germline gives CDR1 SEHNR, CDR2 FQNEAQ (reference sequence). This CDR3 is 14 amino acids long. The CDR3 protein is CASSLVGSMDIQYF. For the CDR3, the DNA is TGTGCCAGCAGCCTAGTGGGCTCAATGGACATTCAGTACTTC. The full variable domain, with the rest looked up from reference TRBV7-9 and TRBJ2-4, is DTGVSQNPRHKITKRGQNVTFRCDPISEHNRLYWYRQTLGQGPEFLTYFQNEAQLEKSRLLSDRFSAERPKGSFSTLEIQRTEQGDSAMYLCASSLVGSMDIQYFGAGTRLSVL.

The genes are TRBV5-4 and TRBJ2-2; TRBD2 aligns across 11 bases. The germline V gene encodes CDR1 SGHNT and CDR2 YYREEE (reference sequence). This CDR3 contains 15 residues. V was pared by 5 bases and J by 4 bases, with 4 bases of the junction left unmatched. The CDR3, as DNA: TGTGCCAGCAGACCGGGACTAGCGGCCACCGGGGAGCTGTTTTTT. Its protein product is CASRPGLAATGELFF.

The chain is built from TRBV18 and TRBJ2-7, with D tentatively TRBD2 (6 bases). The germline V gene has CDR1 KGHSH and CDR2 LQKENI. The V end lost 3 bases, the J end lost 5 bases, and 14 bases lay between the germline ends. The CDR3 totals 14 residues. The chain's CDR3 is CASSPSGVGDEQYF. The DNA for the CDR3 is TGTGCCAGCTCACCTAGCGGCGTAGGAGACGAGCAGTACTTC.

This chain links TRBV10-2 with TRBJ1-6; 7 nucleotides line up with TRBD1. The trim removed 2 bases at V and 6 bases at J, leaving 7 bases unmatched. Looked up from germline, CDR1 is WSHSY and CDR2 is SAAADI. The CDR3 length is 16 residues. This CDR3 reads CASSEPGQALNSPLHF. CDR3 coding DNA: TGCGCCAGCAGTGAGCCCGGACAGGCGCTTAATTCACCCCTCCACTTT.

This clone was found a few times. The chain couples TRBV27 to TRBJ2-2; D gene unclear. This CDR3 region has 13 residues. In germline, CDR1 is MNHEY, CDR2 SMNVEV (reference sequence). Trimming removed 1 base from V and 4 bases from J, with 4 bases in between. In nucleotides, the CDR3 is TGTGCCAGCAGTTTATGGACCACCGGGGAGCTGTTTTTT. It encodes CASSLWTTGELFF.

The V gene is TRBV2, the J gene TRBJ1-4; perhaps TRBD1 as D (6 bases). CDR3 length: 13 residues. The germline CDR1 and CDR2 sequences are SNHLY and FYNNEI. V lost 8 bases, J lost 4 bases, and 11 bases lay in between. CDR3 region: CASAGTINEKLFF. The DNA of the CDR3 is TGTGCCAGCGCCGGGACAATTAATGAAAAACTGTTTTTT.

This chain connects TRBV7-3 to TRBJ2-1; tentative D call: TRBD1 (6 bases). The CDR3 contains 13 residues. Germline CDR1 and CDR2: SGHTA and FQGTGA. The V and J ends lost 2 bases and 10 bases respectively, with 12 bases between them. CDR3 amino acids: CASSLGQLREQFF. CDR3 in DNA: TGTGCCAGCAGCTTAGGACAGCTAAGGGAGCAGTTCTTC.

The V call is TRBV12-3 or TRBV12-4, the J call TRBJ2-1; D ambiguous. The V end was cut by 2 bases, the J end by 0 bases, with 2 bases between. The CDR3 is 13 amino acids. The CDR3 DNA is TGTGCCAGCAGTTTAAGCTCCTACAATGAGCAGTTCTTC. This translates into CASSLSSYNEQFF.

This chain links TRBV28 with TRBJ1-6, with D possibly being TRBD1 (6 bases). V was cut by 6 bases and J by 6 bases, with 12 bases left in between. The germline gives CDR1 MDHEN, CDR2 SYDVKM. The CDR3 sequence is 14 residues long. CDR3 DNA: TGTGCCAGCAGAACGGACAGTACTAATTCACCCCTCCACTTT. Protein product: CASRTDSTNSPLHF.

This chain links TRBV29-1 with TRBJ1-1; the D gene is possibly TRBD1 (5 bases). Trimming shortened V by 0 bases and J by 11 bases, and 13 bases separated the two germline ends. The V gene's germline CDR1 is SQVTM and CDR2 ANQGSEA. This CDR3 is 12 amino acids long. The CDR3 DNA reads TGCAGCGTTGAAGATTCCAGGGTCAGCGCTTTCTTT. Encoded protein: CSVEDSRVSAFF.

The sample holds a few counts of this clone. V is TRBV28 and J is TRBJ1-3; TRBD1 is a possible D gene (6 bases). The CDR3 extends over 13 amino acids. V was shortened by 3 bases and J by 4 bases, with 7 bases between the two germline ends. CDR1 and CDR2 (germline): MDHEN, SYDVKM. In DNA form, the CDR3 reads TGTGCCAGCAGTTTGGGGACAGGAAACACCATATATTTT. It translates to CASSLGTGNTIYF. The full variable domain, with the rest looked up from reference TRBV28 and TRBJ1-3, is DVKVTQSSRYLVKRTGEKVFLECVQDMDHENMFWYRQDPGLGLRLIYFSYDVKMKEKGDIPEGYSVSREKKERFSLILESASTNQTSMYLCASSLGTGNTIYFGEGSWLTVV.

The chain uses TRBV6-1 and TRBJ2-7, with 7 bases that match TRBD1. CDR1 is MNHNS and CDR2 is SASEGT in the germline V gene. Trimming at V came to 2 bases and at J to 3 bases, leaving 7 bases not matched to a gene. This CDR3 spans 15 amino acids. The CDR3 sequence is CASSEFRQGGYEQYF. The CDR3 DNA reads TGTGCCAGCAGTGAATTTCGACAGGGCGGCTACGAGCAGTACTTC.

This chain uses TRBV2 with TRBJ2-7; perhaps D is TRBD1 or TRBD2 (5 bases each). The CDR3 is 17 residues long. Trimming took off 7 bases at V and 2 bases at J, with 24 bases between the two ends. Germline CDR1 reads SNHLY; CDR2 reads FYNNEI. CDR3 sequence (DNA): TGTGCCAGCACAAAACGGCGTAGGGGACCCACGACCTACGAGCAGTACTTC. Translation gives CASTKRRRGPTTYEQYF.

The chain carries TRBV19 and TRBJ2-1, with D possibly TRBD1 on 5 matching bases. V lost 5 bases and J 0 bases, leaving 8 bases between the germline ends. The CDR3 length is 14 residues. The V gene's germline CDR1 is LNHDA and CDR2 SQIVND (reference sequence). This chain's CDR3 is CASSWQGSYNEQFF. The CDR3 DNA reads TGTGCCAGTAGTTGGCAGGGCTCCTACAATGAGCAGTTCTTC. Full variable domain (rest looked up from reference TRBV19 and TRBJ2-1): DGGITQSPKYLFRKEGQNVTLSCEQNLNHDAMYWYRQDPGQGLRLIYYSQIVNDFQKGDIAEGYSVSREKKESFPLTVTSAQKNPTAFYLCASSWQGSYNEQFFGPGTRLTVL.